This T cell receptor beta chain derives from a study of tumor-infiltrating lymphocytes in primary liver carcinoma. Study-level background: The patient population consisted of men and women between 30 and 69 years of age.

A constant-region primer primed TCR beta cDNA synthesis from 450 to 550 ng of total RNA. Nested multiplex PCR, run for three rounds with slightly modified ARM-PCR, yielded TCR beta libraries. One entry per CDR3 protein, called by TCRdb with MiXCR from the multiplex PCR reads. The sample records about 320,000 distinct CDR3 sequences, 55% to 65% being singletons. A remark on this clonotype: A much larger clonotype is one base distant, so this may be a read error.

In addition to blood RNA drawn from unsorted whole blood, germline DNA was extracted. Sequenced sample: peripheral blood. This clonotype originated in a man aged 35 to 55 with primary liver carcinoma and hepatitis B virus infection.

CDR3 nucleotides: TGTGACAGCAGTTTAGCGCAGGGGGCCGGGGAGCTGTTTTTT. Its translation: CDSSLAQGAGELFF. The chain is built from TRBV12-3 or TRBV12-4 and TRBJ2-2; TRBD1 aligns across 7 bases. The CDR3 is 14 amino acids.